This T cell receptor (beta chain) was found in a study of patients and donors after allogeneic stem cell transplantation (dated by TCRdb to about 2020). In the case of this clonotype: What this receptor recognizes is not known. The sample holds no much larger clone one base away, and base qualities are not on file.

The junction carries 13 bases between V and J, which are trimmed by 11 bases and 8 bases respectively. Looking up the germline V gene (reference sequence) yields CDR1 SEHNR and CDR2 FQNEAQ. The CDR3 starts with the cysteine, ends with the phenylalanine, and has 11 residues. The kept DNA is CDR3 alone, 33 bases in frame from the first base. The method was RT-PCR. Sequencing relied on a NextSeq 550. TCRdb ran its own pipeline on the public reads, namely fastp trimming at Q25 and MiXCR clone calling, and kept in-frame beta chains. Rows are combined by CDR3 protein, so each entry shows the most common genes and DNA. This sample gives approximately 430,000 distinct CDR3 sequences in total; roughly 16% of them show up just once. Over 6% of the sample is taken by the ten largest.

The source of this sequence is a human donor who was either an allogeneic HSCT recipient or a stem cell or donor lymphocyte infusion donor (not recorded which). It is not recorded whose cells these are; they may come from a transplant donor. The rearranged segments are TRBV7-9 and TRBJ2-1; tentative D gene TRBD1, with 6 bases matching. Sequenced input: blood, either unsorted or a sorted T cell fraction (not recorded which). The CDR3 reads as follows: CAARGGHEQFF. The sequenced DNA: TGTGCCGCCCGTGGGGGCCATGAGCAGTTCTTC. The CDR3 plus the reference TRBV7-9 and TRBJ2-1 genes for the other parts give the full variable domain: DTGVSQNPRHKITKRGQNVTFRCDPISEHNRLYWYRQTLGQGPEFLTYFQNEAQLEKSRLLSDRFSAERPKGSFSTLEIQRTEQGDSAMYLCAARGGHEQFFGPGTRLTVL.